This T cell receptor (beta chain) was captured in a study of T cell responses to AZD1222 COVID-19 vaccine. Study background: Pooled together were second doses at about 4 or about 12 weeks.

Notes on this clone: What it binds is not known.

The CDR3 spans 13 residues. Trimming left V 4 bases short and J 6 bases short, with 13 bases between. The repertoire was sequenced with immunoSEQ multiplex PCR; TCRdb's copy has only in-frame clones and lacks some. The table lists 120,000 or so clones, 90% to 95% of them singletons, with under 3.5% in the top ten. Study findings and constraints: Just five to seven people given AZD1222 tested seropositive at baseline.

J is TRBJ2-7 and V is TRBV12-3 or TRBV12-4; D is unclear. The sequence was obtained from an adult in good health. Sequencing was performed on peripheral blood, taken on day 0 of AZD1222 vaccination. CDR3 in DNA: TGTGCCAGCAGTTCCTCGAGTAGCCGCGAGCAGTACTTC. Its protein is CASSSSSSREQYF.